The 15 T cell receptor beta chains in this list originate from one sample, sequenced in a study of response to subunit inactivated influenza vaccine. TCRdb analysed the RT-PCR reads with MiXCR anew, one entry per CDR3 protein. The sample consists of 750,000 to 850,000 distinct CDR3 sequences, roughly 20% of them appearing once. Sequencing used PBMCs from blood, obtained roughly 5 days after vaccination. The receptor source for this set is a middle-aged man who received an inactivated influenza vaccine.

This clonotype was detected only a few times. The chain recombines TRBV6-1 with TRBJ2-5, with TRBD2 matching over 14 bases. Germline-derived CDR1 and CDR2 are MNHNS and SASEGT. The ends lost 7 bases at V and 2 bases at J; junction bases unmatched: 6. This CDR3 comprises 16 residues. This CDR3 is CASKMGLAGEQETQYF. The CDR3 nucleotides read TGTGCCAGCAAAATGGGACTAGCGGGAGAGCAAGAGACCCAGTACTTC.

This clonotype was counted only a few times. The chain recombines TRBV15 with TRBJ2-5; D not resolved. The V end lost 1 base, the J end lost 5 bases, and 14 bases lay between the germline ends. Germline V CDR1 and CDR2: LNHNV, YYDKDF (reference sequence). The CDR3 consists of 15 residues. The DNA of the CDR3 is TGTGCCACCAGCAGAGGCACCCCTGTAATGGAGACCCAGTACTTC. This sequence encodes CATSRGTPVMETQYF.

The V and J genes are TRBV9 and TRBJ1-1; no definite D call. V lost 4 bases and J 3 bases, leaving 10 bases between the germline ends. CDR1 and CDR2 from the germline V gene are SGDLS and YYNGEE. The CDR3 is 13 residues long. CDR3 coding DNA: TGTGCCAGCAGCCCTGCCTGGGACACTGAAGCTTTCTTT. Its protein is CASSPAWDTEAFF.

This clonotype showed up many times. One end of the junction fails to match germline, which may point to a read error. The chain carries TRBV6-1 and TRBJ2-1; TRBD1 aligns across 7 bases. From germline, CDR1 is MNHNS and CDR2 SASEGT. The CDR3 consists of 13 residues. The CDR3 reads CASRPGQYNEQFF. In DNA, the CDR3 is TGCGCCAGCAGACCGGGACAGTACAATGAGCAGTTCTTC.

This rearrangement joins TRBV4-3 to TRBJ2-3; weak D call: TRBD2 (5 bases). This CDR3 has 15 residues. V dropped 1 base and J dropped 2 bases, with 10 bases sitting between them. Germline lookup yields CDR1 LGHNA and CDR2 YSLEER. DNA for the CDR3: TGCGCCAGCAGCCAAGGTTCTAGCTTCACAGATACGCAGTATTTT. It codes for CASSQGSSFTDTQYF.

The gene calls are TRBV2 and TRBJ2-7; TRBD2 agrees at 9 bases. The J segment lost 4 bases and the V segment lost 5 bases, leaving 6 bases of the junction unmatched. Germline loops: CDR1 SNHLY, CDR2 FYNNEI. CDR3 size: 14 residues. CDR3 in DNA: TGTGCCAGCAGTCGGACTAGCGTGACTTACGAGCAGTACTTC. It codes for CASSRTSVTYEQYF.

J is TRBJ1-1 and V is TRBV24-1; D not certain. The CDR3 length is 13 residues. From germline, CDR1 is KGHDR and CDR2 SFDVKD. Trimming shortened V by 7 bases and J by 0 bases, and 8 bases separated the two germline ends. DNA for the CDR3: TGTGCCACCAGCGAGACGGTGAACACTGAAGCTTTCTTT. The encoded protein is CATSETVNTEAFF.

Only a few counts were recorded for this clonotype. This chain connects TRBV6-2 or TRBV6-3 to TRBJ1-2; D is unresolved. Germline V gives CDR1 MNHEY, CDR2 SVGEGT. The CDR3 totals 15 residues. V shed 6 bases and J shed 4 bases, with 18 bases lying between them. CDR3 coding DNA: TGTGCCAGCAGCACCGTTGGGGATACCTCCTATGGCTACACCTTC. This codes for CASSTVGDTSYGYTF.

This clonotype was seen a few times. The CDR3 DNA sequence: TGTGCCAGCAGCTTCCTCCGGGGGAACTCTGGGGCCAACGTCCTGACTTTC. It codes for CASSFLRGNSGANVLTF. The chain couples TRBV7-8 to TRBJ2-6, with D maybe TRBD2 (6 bases). Per the germline V gene, CDR1 is SGHVS and CDR2 is FQNEAQ. The CDR3 contains 17 residues. The germline V and J ends were trimmed by 3 bases and 0 bases, with 12 bases remaining between them.

This clonotype was seen a handful of times. V and J are TRBV20-1 and TRBJ2-4; a possible D gene is TRBD2 (6 bases). Germline loops: CDR1 DFQATT, CDR2 SNEGSKA (reference sequence). The CDR3 covers 12 residues. V was cut by 1 base and J by 7 bases, with 8 bases left in between. CDR3 DNA: TGCAGTGCTAGAGCGGCGGGGAACATTCAGTACTTC. This translates into CSARAAGNIQYF.

This clonotype has more than one count but fewer than ten. This sequence joins TRBV15 and TRBJ2-1; TRBD1 might be the D (5 bases). Germline V gene lookup returns CDR1 LNHNV and CDR2 YYDKDF (reference sequence). V lost 4 bases and J lost 2, with 15 bases in between. This CDR3 comprises 16 residues. CDR3 coding DNA: TGTGCCACCAGCACCAGGGCCGTAACCACCTACAATGAGCAGTTCTTC. It specifies CATSTRAVTTYNEQFF.

This clonotype was seen a few times. The CDR3 reads CSARPTSGGSPDTQYF. The CDR3 DNA reads TGCAGTGCTAGACCGACTAGCGGGGGATCCCCGGATACGCAGTATTTT. V and J are TRBV20-1 and TRBJ2-3; 12 nucleotides align to TRBD2. The CDR3 is 16 amino acids. V lost 2 bases, J lost 6 bases, and 9 bases stayed unmatched. The germline V gene encodes CDR1 DFQATT and CDR2 SNEGSKA (reference sequence).

This clonotype was picked up a small number of times. The chain employs TRBV5-1 and TRBJ2-7; no clear D gene. Germline V CDR1 and CDR2: SGHRS, YFSETQ. Trimming removed 0 bases from V and 0 bases from J, with 7 bases in between. This CDR3 contains 14 residues. The CDR3 protein is CASSLDHNSYEQYF. The CDR3 DNA reads as TGCGCCAGCAGCTTGGACCACAACTCCTACGAGCAGTACTTC.

The V gene is TRBV6-5, the J gene TRBJ1-4; the D is unclear. V lost 2 bases, J lost 0 bases, and 13 bases lay in between. The germline V gene has CDR1 MNHEY and CDR2 SVGAGI. This CDR3 spans 17 amino acids. This chain's CDR3 is CASSYAGPQSTNEKLFF. In nucleotides, the CDR3 is TGTGCCAGCAGTTACGCGGGTCCCCAATCAACTAATGAAAAACTGTTTTTT.

The chain links TRBV28 to TRBJ2-3; no firm D call. Germline lookup yields CDR1 MDHEN and CDR2 SYDVKM. The CDR3 runs 15 residues. The V end lost 2 bases, the J end lost 1 base, and 10 bases lay between the germline ends. CDR3 sequence: CASSLGVWGTDTQYF. DNA for the CDR3: TGTGCCAGCAGTTTAGGGGTTTGGGGCACAGATACGCAGTATTTT.